Below, 2 T cell receptor beta chains from the same sample are listed, as sequenced in a study of blood T cell repertoires in COVID-19. Measured with immunoSEQ multiplex PCR; TCRdb has only the in-frame clones, and not every one. The profile shows 62,000 or so clones, roughly nine tenths of them singletons. Material for sequencing was peripheral blood. The receptors come from a man over 45 with acute or convalescent COVID-19.

A single count supports this clone. The CDR3 loop is CASSLAGPYEQYV. CDR3 nucleotides: TGTGCCAGCAGCTTAGCCGGTCCCTACGAGCAGTACGTC. V is TRBV11-3 and J is TRBJ2-7; unclear D gene. The CDR3 spans 13 residues. Germline CDR1 is SGHNT and CDR2 is YENEEA. With 1 base removed from V and 2 bases from J, the gap between germline ends came to 6 bases.

The chain joins TRBV5-6 to TRBJ2-5, with 7 bases fitting TRBD2. The V gene end was trimmed by 6 bases and the J gene end by 4 bases; junction bases not matched to a gene: 9. The germline V gene has CDR1 SGHDT and CDR2 YYEEEE. The CDR3 loop spans 14 amino acids. The CDR3 region is CASTRTSRLETQYF. For the CDR3, the DNA is TGTGCCAGCACCCGGACTAGTCGTTTAGAGACCCAGTACTTC.